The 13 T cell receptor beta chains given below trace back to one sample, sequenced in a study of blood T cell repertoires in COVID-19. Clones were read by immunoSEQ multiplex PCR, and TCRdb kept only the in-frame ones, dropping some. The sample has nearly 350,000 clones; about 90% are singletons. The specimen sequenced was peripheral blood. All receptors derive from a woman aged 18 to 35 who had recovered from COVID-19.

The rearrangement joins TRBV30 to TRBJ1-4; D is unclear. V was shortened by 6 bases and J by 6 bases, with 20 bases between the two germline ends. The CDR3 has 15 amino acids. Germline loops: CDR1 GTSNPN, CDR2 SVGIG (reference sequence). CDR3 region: CACRFAQREYEKLFF. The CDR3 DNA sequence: TGTGCCTGCCGTTTCGCCCAGCGAGAGTATGAAAAACTGTTTTTT.

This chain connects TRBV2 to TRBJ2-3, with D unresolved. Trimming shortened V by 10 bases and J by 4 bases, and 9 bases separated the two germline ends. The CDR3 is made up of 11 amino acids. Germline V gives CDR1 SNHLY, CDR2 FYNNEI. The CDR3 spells CATDTSDTQYF. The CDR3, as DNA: TGTGCCACCGACACATCAGATACGCAGTATTTT.

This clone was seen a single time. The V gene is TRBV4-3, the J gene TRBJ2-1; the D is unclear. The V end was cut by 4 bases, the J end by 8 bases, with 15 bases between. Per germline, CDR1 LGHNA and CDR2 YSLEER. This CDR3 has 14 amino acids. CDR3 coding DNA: TGCGCCAGCAGCCGGGTTGCGAAAGACTATGAGCAGTTCTTC. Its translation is CASSRVAKDYEQFF.

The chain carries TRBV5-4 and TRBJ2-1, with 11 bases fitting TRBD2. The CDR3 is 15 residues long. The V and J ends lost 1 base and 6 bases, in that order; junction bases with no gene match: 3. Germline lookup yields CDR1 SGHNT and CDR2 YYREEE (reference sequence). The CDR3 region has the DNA TGTGCCAGCAGCTTGTTAGCGGGAGGGTTCAATGAGCAGTTCTTC. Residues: CASSLLAGGFNEQFF. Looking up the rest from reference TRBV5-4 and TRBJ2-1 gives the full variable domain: ETGVTQSPTHLIKTRGQQVTLRCSSQSGHNTVSWYQQALGQGPQFIFQYYREEENGRGNFPPRFSGLQFPNYSSELNVNALELDDSALYLCASSLLAGGFNEQFFGPGTRLTVL.

The CDR3 DNA is TGTGCCTGGACCCCCGAGGGGGGGGCTTTCTTT. This sequence encodes CAWTPEGGAFF. The chain is built from TRBV30 and TRBJ1-1, with D tentatively TRBD1 (6 bases). This CDR3 region has 11 residues. The germline CDR1 and CDR2 sequences are GTSNPN and SVGIG (reference sequence). Trimming stripped 4 bases from V and 11 bases from J, with 14 bases between.

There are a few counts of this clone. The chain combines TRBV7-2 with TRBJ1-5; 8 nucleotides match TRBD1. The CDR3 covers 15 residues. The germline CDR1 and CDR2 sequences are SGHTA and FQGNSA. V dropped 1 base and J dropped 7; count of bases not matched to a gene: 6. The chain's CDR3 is CASSLGQGAGQPQHF. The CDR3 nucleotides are TGTGCCAGCAGCTTAGGCCAGGGGGCTGGGCAGCCCCAGCATTTT.

The CDR3: CASSQQQGANTGELFF. In DNA form, the CDR3 reads TGTGCCAGCAGCCAACAACAGGGCGCGAACACCGGGGAGCTGTTTTTT. This sequence joins TRBV3-1 (or the pseudogene TRBV3-2) and TRBJ2-2, with D maybe TRBD1 (6 bases). The CDR3 loop spans 16 amino acids. CDR1 is LGHDT and CDR2 is YNNKEL in the germline V gene (reference sequence). V shed 2 bases and J shed 0 bases, with 10 bases lying between them.

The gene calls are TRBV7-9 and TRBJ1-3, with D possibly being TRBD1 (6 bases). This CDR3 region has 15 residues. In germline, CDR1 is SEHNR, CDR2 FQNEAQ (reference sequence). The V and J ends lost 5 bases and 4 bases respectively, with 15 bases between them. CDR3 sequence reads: CASSSPRGSGNTIYF. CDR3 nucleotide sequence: TGTGCCAGCAGCAGTCCGAGGGGGTCAGGAAACACCATATATTTT.

This CDR3 is CASSQDTGGNTIYF. The CDR3 DNA reads TGCGCCAGCAGCCAAGATACGGGGGGAAACACCATATATTTT. The chain recombines TRBV4-3 with TRBJ1-3; D is unclear. CDR3 size: 14 residues. Trimming took 0 bases from V and 4 from J, leaving 7 bases between them. Germline loops: CDR1 LGHNA, CDR2 YSLEER.

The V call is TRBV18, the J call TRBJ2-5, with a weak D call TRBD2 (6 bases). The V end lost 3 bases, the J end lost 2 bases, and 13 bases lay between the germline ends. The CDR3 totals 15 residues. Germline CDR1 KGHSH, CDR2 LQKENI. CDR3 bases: TGTGCCAGCTCACCCATACGTGGGGGGCAAGAGACCCAGTACTTC. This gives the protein CASSPIRGGQETQYF.

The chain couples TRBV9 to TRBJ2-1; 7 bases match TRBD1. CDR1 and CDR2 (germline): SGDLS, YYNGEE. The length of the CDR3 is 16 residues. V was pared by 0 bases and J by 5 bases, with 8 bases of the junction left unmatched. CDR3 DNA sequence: TGTGCCAGCAGCGTAGCTTTGGCAGGGGGTAACAATGAGCAGTTCTTC. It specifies CASSVALAGGNNEQFF.

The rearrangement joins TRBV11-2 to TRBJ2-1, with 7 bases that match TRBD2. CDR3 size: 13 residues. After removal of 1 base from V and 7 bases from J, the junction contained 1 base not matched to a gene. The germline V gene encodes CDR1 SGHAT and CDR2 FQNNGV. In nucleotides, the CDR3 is TGTGCCAGCAGCTTAGGGGGAGGGAATGAGCAGTTCTTC. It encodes CASSLGGGNEQFF.

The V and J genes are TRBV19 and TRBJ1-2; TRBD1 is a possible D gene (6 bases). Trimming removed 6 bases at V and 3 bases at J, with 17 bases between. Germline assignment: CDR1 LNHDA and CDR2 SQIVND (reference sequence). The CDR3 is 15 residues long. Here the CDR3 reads CASSLSGQPHYGYTF. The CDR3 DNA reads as TGTGCCAGTAGCCTCTCTGGACAGCCTCACTATGGCTACACCTTC. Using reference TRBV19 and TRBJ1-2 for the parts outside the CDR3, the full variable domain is DGGITQSPKYLFRKEGQNVTLSCEQNLNHDAMYWYRQDPGQGLRLIYYSQIVNDFQKGDIAEGYSVSREKKESFPLTVTSAQKNPTAFYLCASSLSGQPHYGYTFGSGTRLTVV.